These 4 T cell receptor beta chains share one sample of origin, sequenced in a study of T cells in Graves' hyperthyroidism and ophthalmopathy. Amplification of TCR beta CDR3 regions used RNA as the template. First-round RT-PCR with HTBI primers amplified the TCR CDR3 region. TCRdb processed the multiplex PCR reads anew with MiXCR; each CDR3 protein has one entry. The table lists some 250,000 distinct CDR3 sequences, 12% to 15% of them singletons. Sequencing was done on a sample of blood. The receptor source for this set is a woman between 45 and 60 years old with Graves' hyperthyroidism that later progressed to Graves' ophthalmopathy.

This clonotype came up many times. The genes are TRBV13 and TRBJ1-2; D possibly corresponds to TRBD1 (5 bases). Germline V gene data show CDR1 as PRHDT and CDR2 as FYEKMQ (reference sequence). Trimming cost V 7 bases and J 0 bases, with 9 bases left between them. The CDR3 has 13 residues. The CDR3 reads CASMAGTNYGYTF. Here the CDR3 DNA reads TGTGCCAGCATGGCAGGGACTAACTATGGCTACACCTTC.

The V and J genes are TRBV20-1 and TRBJ2-7; D is unclear. CDR1 DFQATT and CDR2 SNEGSKA come from the germline V gene (reference sequence). The CDR3 consists of 13 residues. The V and J ends lost 1 base and 3 bases respectively, with 10 bases between them. CDR3 in amino acids: CSARGPPIYEQYF. The CDR3 DNA reads TGCAGTGCTAGAGGACCCCCGATCTACGAGCAGTACTTC.

The CDR3: CASSLDPGGRGYGYTF. The CDR3 region has the DNA TGTGCCAGCAGCTTAGATCCGGGCGGGAGGGGATATGGCTACACCTTC. The chain combines TRBV11-2 with TRBJ1-2; a possible D gene is TRBD1 (5 bases). Germline CDR1 and CDR2: SGHAT and FQNNGV. The CDR3 loop spans 16 amino acids. Trimming pared 0 bases from V and 5 bases from J, leaving 16 bases between.

This clonotype occurred many times. This chain links TRBV28 with TRBJ1-2; TRBD1 matches at 8 bases. Trimming cost V 2 bases and J 6 bases; bases outside gene matches: 8. Germline V gene sequence: CDR1 MDHEN, CDR2 SYDVKM. The CDR3 contains 15 residues. The CDR3 nucleotides are TGTGCCAGCAGTTTAATATTTAAGACAGGGGATGGCTACACCTTC. Protein: CASSLIFKTGDGYTF.